Below, 5 T cell receptor beta chains from the same sample are listed, as sequenced in a study of response to subunit inactivated influenza vaccine. TCRdb analysed the RT-PCR reads with MiXCR anew, one entry per CDR3 protein. The sample yields approximately 500,000 distinct CDR3 sequences, about 15% seen once. The specimen comprised PBMCs from blood, sampled 11 to 12 days after vaccination. The receptors come from a man in his fifties or sixties who received an inactivated influenza vaccine.

This clonotype was observed at least ten times. The J gene is TRBJ2-7, the V gene TRBV3-1, with D hard to call. Per germline, CDR1 LGHDT and CDR2 YNNKEL (reference sequence). The V end was cut by 2 bases, the J end by 4 bases, with 12 bases between. This CDR3 comprises 14 residues. CDR3 residues: CASSQRRQLYEQYF. CDR3 coding DNA: TGTGCCAGCAGCCAAAGAAGGCAGCTTTACGAGCAGTACTTC.

This clonotype appeared a few times. The rearrangement links TRBV20-1 to TRBJ2-7; D unresolved. Germline V CDR1 and CDR2: DFQATT, SNEGSKA (reference sequence). With 6 bases removed from V and 3 bases from J, the gap between germline ends came to 9 bases. The CDR3 is 11 residues long. The chain's CDR3 is CSARPHYEQYF. In DNA, the CDR3 is TGCAGTGCCCGGCCACACTACGAGCAGTACTTC.

The V gene is TRBV24-1, the J gene TRBJ2-3, with TRBD2 matching 7 bases. Germline values: CDR1 KGHDR, CDR2 SFDVKD. CDR3 size: 18 residues. After removal of 1 base from V and 2 bases from J, the junction contained 11 bases not matched to a gene. CDR3: CATSDFSAGEESTDTQYF. Here the CDR3 DNA reads TGTGCCACCAGTGATTTCTCGGCGGGAGAAGAATCCACAGATACGCAGTATTTT.

The chain joins TRBV12-3 or TRBV12-4 to TRBJ2-2; D perhaps matches TRBD2 (6 bases). The CDR3 is made up of 13 amino acids. The V end was cut by 3 bases, the J end by 7 bases, with 9 bases between. CDR3 sequence reads: CASSFRENGELFF. The DNA for the CDR3 is TGTGCCAGCAGTTTCCGGGAGAACGGGGAGCTGTTTTTT.

The chain is built from TRBV11-2 and TRBJ2-1; D unclear. CDR3 length: 12 residues. Between the trimmed V and J ends, which lost 5 bases and 12 bases, there was a span of 14 bases. Germline V CDR1 and CDR2: SGHAT, FQNNGV. CDR3 sequence: CASSPPGFPQFF. CDR3 DNA sequence: TGTGCCAGCAGCCCGCCTGGTTTTCCGCAGTTCTTC.